This is a list of T cell receptor beta chains from one sample in a study of beta chain features in type 1 diabetes. Assay: immunoSEQ multiplex PCR; the TCRdb copy retains only in-frame clones and omits some. Here the sample spans about 260,000 clones, approximately 70% being singletons. Sequenced: naive CD4+ T cells from blood. These receptors originate from a man aged 25 to 40 in good health. The CDR3 runs from the conserved cysteine through the conserved F or W. D genes are given only for firm matches. Rows may omit the clone size; those that give it use once, few, many or a size class.

clone size,J gene,D gene,V gene,CDR3 protein,CDR3 DNA
-,TRBJ2-3,TRBD2,TRBV30,CAWSGTSADTQYF,TGTGCCTGGAGTGGGACTAGCGCGGATACGCAGTATTTT
few,TRBJ2-5,-,TRBV5-1,CASKAGLQETQYF,TGCGCCAGCAAAGCAGGGCTCCAAGAGACCCAGTACTTC
-,TRBJ1-6,TRBD1,TRBV6-5,CASSTGTGGSPLHF,TGTGCCAGCAGTACCGGGACAGGGGGATCACCCCTCCACTTT
-,TRBJ2-3,-,TRBV18,CASSPRGASTDTQYF,TGTGCCAGCTCACCGCGCGGGGCCTCCACAGATACGCAGTATTTT
-,TRBJ1-2,-,TRBV15,CATSRDQGRVYGYTF,TGTGCCACCAGCAGAGACCAGGGGAGGGTCTATGGCTACACCTTC
-,TRBJ2-7,-,TRBV9,CASSVGSQNEQYF,TGTGCCAGCAGCGTAGGATCACAGAACGAGCAGTACTTC
few,TRBJ2-7,TRBD2,TRBV7-2,CASSLVISGNYEQYF,TGTGCCAGCAGCTTAGTGATAAGCGGGAACTACGAGCAGTACTTC
-,TRBJ2-3,TRBD2,TRBV4-1,CASSQGLAAVDTQYF,TGCGCCAGCAGCCAAGGACTAGCGGCTGTAGATACGCAGTATTTT
-,TRBJ2-3,-,TRBV9,CASSVALLAATDTQYF,TGTGCCAGCAGCGTAGCCCTCTTAGCGGCAACAGATACGCAGTATTTT
-,TRBJ2-5,-,TRBV5-6,CASSFGGEETQYF,TGTGCCAGCAGCTTCGGGGGAGAAGAGACCCAGTACTTC
once,TRBJ2-5,-,TRBV2,CASRLFSGVQETQYF,TGTGCCAGCAGATTATTCTCGGGGGTCCAAGAGACCCAGTACTTC
-,TRBJ2-3,TRBD1,TRBV10-3,CAARQGASTDTQYF,TGTGCCGCAAGACAGGGTGCTAGCACAGATACGCAGTATTTT